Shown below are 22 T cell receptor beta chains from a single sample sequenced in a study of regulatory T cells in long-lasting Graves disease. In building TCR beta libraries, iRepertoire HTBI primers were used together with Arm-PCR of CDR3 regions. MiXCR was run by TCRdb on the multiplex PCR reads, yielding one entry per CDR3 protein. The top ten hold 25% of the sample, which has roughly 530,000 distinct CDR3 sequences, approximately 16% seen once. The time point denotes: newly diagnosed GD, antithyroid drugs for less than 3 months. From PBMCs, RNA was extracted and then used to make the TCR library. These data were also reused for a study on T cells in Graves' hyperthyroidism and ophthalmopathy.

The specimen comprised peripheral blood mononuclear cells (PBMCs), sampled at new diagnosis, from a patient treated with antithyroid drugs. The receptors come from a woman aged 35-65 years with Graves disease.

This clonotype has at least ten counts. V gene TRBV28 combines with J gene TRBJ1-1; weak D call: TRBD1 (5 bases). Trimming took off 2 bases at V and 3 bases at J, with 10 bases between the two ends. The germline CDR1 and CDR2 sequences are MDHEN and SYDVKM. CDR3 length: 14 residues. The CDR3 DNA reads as TGTGCCAGCAGTTTAGTGGACACAGACACTGAAGCTTTCTTT. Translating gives CASSLVDTDTEAFF.

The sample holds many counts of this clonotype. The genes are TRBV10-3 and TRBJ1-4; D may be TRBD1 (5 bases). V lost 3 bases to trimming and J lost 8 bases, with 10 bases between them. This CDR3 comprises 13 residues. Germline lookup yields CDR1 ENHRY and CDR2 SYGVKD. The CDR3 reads CAISDQGGEKLFF. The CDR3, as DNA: TGTGCCATCAGTGATCAGGGAGGAGAAAAACTGTTTTTT.

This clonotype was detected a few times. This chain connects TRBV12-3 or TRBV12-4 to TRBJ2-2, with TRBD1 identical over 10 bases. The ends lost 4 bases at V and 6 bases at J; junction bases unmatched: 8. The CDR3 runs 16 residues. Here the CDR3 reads CASSYAGTGVAGELFF. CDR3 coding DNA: TGTGCCAGCAGTTATGCCGGGACAGGGGTAGCCGGGGAGCTGTTTTTT.

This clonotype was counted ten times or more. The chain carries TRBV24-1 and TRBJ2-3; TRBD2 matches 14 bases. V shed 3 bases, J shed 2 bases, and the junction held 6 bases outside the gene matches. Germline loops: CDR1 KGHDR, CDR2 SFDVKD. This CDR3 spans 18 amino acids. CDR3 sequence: CATSDTGLAGGPTDTQYF. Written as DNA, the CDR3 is TGTGCCACCAGTGATACCGGACTAGCGGGGGGCCCCACAGATACGCAGTATTTT.

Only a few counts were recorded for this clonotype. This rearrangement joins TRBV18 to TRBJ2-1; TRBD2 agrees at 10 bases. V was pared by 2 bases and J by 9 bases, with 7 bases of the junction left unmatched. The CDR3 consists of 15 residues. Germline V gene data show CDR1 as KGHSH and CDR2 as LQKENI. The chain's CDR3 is CASSPKAGGLSEQFF. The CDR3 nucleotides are TGTGCCAGCTCACCAAAAGCGGGGGGGCTGAGTGAGCAGTTCTTC.

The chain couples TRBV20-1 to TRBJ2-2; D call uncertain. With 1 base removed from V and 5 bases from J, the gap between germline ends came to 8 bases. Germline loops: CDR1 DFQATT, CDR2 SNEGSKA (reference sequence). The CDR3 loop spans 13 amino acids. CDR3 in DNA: TGCAGTGCTAGAGTTCCGGCGACCGGGGAGCTGTTTTTT. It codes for CSARVPATGELFF.

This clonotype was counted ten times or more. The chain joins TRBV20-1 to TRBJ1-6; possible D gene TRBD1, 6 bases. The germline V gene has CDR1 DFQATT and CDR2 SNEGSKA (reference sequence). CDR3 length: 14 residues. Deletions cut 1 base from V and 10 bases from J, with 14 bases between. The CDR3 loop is CSARASGEGSPLHF. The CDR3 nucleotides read TGCAGTGCTAGAGCCTCAGGGGAGGGATCACCCCTCCACTTT.

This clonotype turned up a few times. CDR3 region: CASSQFPGRAETQYF. The DNA for the CDR3 is TGTGCCAGCAGCCAATTCCCCGGCCGAGCGGAGACCCAGTACTTC. V and J are TRBV14 and TRBJ2-5; no clear D. The V end lost 2 bases, the J end lost 5 bases, and 15 bases lay between the germline ends. The germline V gene has CDR1 SGHDN and CDR2 FVKESK. The CDR3 covers 15 residues.

The CDR3 reads CAIRRGGLAPFSYNEQFF. The CDR3 region has the DNA TGTGCCATCAGGAGGGGTGGACTAGCGCCCTTCTCCTACAATGAGCAGTTCTTC. The V gene is TRBV10-3, the J gene TRBJ2-1; 9 positions agree with TRBD2. The CDR3 covers 18 residues. Germline CDR1 ENHRY, CDR2 SYGVKD. With V trimmed by 6 bases and J by 0 bases, 12 bases remained unmatched.

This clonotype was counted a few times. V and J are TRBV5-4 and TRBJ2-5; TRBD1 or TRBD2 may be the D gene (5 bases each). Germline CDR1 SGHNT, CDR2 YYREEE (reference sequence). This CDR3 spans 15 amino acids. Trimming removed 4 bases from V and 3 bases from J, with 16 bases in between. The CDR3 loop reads CASSPNGADEETQYF. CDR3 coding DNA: TGTGCCAGCAGCCCGAACGGGGCGGACGAAGAGACCCAGTACTTC. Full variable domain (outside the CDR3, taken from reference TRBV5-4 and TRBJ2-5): ETGVTQSPTHLIKTRGQQVTLRCSSQSGHNTVSWYQQALGQGPQFIFQYYREEENGRGNFPPRFSGLQFPNYSSELNVNALELDDSALYLCASSPNGADEETQYFGPGTRLLVL.

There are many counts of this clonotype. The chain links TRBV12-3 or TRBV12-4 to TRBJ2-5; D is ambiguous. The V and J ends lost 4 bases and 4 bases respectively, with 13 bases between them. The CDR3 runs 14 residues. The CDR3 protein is CASSSLGARETQYF. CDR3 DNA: TGTGCCAGCAGTTCCCTGGGTGCGCGAGAGACCCAGTACTTC.

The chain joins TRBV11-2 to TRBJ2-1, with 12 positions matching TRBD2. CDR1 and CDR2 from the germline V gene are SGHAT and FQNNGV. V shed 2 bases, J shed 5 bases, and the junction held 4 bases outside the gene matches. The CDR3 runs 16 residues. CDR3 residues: CASSLRASGGDNEQFF. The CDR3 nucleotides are TGTGCCAGCAGCTTACGGGCTAGCGGGGGGGACAATGAGCAGTTCTTC.

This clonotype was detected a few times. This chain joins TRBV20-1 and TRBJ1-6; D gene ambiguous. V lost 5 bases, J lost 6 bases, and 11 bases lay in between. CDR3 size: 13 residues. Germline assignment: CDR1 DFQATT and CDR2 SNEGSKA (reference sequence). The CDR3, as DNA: TGCAGTGCTTGGGAGGATGGTAATTCACCCCTCCACTTT. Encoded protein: CSAWEDGNSPLHF.

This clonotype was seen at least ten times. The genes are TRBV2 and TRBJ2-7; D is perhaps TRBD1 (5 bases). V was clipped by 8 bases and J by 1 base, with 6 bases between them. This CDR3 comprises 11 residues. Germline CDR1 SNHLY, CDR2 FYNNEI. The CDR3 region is CASDRSYEQYF. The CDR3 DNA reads TGTGCCAGCGACAGATCCTACGAGCAGTACTTC.

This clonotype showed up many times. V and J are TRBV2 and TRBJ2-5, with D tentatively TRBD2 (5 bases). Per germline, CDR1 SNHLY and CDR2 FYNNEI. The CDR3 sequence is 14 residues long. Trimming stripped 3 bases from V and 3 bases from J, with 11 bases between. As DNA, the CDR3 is TGTGCCAGCAGTGAGGGTCGGGGTAAAGAGACCCAGTACTTC. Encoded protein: CASSEGRGKETQYF.

This chain's CDR3 is CASSPRDLLYNEQFF. As DNA, the CDR3 is TGTGCCAGCTCACCAAGGGACCTACTGTACAATGAGCAGTTCTTC. The chain links TRBV18 to TRBJ2-1; D may match TRBD1 or TRBD2 (5 bases each). Between the trimmed V and J ends, which lost 2 bases and 4 bases, there was a span of 12 bases. Looked up from germline, CDR1 is KGHSH and CDR2 is LQKENI. The CDR3 runs 15 residues.

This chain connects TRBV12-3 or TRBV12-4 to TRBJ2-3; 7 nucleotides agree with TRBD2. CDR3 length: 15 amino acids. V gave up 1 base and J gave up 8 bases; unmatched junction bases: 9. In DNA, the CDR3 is TGTGCCAGCAGTTTAGGGGGGGGGATGGGCGGTACGCAGTATTTT. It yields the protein CASSLGGGMGGTQYF.

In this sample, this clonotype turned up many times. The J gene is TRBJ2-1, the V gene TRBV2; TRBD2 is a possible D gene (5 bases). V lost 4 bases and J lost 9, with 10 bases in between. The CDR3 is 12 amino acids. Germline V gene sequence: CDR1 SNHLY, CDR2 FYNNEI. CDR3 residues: CASSAGEGEQFF. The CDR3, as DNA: TGTGCCAGCAGTGCCGGGGAAGGTGAGCAGTTCTTC.

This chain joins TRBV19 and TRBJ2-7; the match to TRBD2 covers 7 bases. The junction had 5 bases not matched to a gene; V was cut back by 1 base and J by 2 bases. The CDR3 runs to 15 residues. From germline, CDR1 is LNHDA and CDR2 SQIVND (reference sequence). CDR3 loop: CASSIGGGGAYEQYF. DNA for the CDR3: TGTGCCAGTAGTATAGGTGGCGGGGGAGCCTACGAGCAGTACTTC.

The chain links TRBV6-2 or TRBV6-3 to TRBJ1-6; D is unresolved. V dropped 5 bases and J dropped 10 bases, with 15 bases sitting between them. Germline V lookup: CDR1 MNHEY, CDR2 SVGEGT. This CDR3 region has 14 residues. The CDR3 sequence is CASSELIADSPLHF. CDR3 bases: TGTGCCAGCAGTGAACTTATCGCCGACTCACCCCTCCACTTT.

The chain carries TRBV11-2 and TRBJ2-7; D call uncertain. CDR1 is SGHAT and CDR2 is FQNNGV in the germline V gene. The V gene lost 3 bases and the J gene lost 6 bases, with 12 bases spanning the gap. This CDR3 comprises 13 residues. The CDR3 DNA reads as TGTGCCAGCAGCTTGGATGGACCGGGCGAGCAGTACTTC. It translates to CASSLDGPGEQYF.

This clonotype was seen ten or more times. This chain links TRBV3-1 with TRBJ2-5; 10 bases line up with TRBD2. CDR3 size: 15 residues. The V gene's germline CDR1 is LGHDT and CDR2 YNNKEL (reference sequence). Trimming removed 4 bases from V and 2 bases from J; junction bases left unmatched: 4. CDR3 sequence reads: CASSLTTSGQETQYF. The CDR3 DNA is TGTGCCAGCAGCCTCACGACTAGCGGGCAAGAGACCCAGTACTTC.